This TCR beta chain is drawn from a study of control samples from healthy donors and cancer patients. The CDR3 totals 13 residues. V gave up 1 base and J gave up 6 bases, with 12 bases separating them. CDR1 and CDR2 from the germline V gene are GTSNPN and SVGIG (reference sequence). TCRdb keeps only in-frame clones here, not all; method: immunoSEQ multiplex PCR. Here the sample spans 150,000 to 200,000 clones, around 88% being singletons. The origin of this receptor is a young woman in good health. The sequencing sample was made of blood. The chain carries TRBV30 and TRBJ1-1, with D possibly being TRBD1 (6 bases). The CDR3 DNA sequence: TGTGCCTGGAGTGATCTAAGGGGGGCTGAAGCTTTCTTT. Protein sequence: CAWSDLRGAEAFF.